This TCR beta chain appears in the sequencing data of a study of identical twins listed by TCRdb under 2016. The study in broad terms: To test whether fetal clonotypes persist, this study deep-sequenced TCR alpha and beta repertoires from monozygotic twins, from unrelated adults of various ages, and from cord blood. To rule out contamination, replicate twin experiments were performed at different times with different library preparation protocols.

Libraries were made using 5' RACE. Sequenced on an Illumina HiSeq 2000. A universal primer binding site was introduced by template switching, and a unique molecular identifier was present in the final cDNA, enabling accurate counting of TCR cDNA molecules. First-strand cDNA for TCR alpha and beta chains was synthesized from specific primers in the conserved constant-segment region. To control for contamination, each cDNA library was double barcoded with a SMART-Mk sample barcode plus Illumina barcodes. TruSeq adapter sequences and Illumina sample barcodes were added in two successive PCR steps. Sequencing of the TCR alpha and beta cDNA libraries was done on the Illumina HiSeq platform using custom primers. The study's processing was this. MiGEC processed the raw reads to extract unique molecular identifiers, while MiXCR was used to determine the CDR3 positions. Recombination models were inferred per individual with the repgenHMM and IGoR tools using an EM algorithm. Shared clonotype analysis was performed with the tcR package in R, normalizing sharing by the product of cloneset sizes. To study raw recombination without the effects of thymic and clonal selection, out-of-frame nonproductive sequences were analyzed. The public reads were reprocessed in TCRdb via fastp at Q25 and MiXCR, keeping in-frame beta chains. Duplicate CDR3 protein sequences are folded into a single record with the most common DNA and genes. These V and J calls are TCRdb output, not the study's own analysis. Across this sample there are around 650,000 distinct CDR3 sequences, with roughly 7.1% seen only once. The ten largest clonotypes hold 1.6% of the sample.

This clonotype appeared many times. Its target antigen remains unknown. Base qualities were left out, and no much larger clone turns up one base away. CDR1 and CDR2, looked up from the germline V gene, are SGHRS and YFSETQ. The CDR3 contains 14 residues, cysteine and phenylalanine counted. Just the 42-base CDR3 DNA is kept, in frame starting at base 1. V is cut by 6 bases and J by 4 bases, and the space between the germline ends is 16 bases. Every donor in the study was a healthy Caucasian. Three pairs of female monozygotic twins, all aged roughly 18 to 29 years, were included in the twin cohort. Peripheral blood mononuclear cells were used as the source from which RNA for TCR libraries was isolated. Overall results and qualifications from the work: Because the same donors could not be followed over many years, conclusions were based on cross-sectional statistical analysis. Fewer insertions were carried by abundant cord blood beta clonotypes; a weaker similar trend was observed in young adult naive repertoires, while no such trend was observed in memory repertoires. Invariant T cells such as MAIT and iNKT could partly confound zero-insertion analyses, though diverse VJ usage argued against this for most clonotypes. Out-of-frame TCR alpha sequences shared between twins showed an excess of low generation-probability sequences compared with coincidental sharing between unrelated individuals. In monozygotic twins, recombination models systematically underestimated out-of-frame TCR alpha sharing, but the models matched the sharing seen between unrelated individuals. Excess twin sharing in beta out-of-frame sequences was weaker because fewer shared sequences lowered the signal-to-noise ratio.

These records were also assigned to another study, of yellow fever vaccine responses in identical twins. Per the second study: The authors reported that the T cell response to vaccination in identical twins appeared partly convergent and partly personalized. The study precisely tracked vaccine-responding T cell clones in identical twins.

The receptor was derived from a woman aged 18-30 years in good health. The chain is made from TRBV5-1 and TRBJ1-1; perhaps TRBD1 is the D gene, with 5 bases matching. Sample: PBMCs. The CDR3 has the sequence CASNGAGSPTEAFF. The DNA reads TGCGCCAGCAACGGGGCTGGCTCTCCCACTGAAGCTTTCTTT.